The source of this T cell receptor (beta chain) is a study of blood T cell repertoires in COVID-19. Study overall: Samples taken during acute and convalescent COVID-19 were collected in the United States, Italy and Spain. PBMCs, B-cell-depleted T cells, or T cells were the source of the cDNA or gDNA that made up the material.

In the authors' workflow: Amplification with reference gene primers provided the estimates of nucleated cell counts. Assay used: immunoSEQ multiplex PCR; TCRdb lists only in-frame clones, some missing. V, J and clone size reflect that table, while D and trimming were determined from the DNA. Counted here are 240,000 or so clones, around 86% occurring once; the ten biggest clones make up roughly 2%. This TCR was recovered from a man aged 25 to 40 who had recovered from COVID-19. The specimen was peripheral blood.

The DNA for the CDR3 is TGTGCCAGCAGTGAAGGAGGGTCCATTTCAGATGGCTACACCTTC. Encoded protein: CASSEGGSISDGYTF. The chain recombines TRBV6-1 with TRBJ1-2; D is unclear. From germline, CDR1 is MNHNS and CDR2 SASEGT. CDR3 size: 15 residues. V shed 1 base and J shed 6 bases, with 15 bases lying between them.